Listed below are T cell receptor beta chains from one sample, sequenced in a study of cytomegalovirus exposure and HLA in healthy donors. TCRdb's copy holds only in-frame clones and misses some; the assay was immunoSEQ multiplex PCR. Of roughly 58,000 clones in the sample, more than 80% were seen once. The source material was PBMCs. These receptors originate from a man aged 18 to 29 in good health and CMV-seronegative. Each CDR3 is given with its conserved first and last residue. The order of the fields is D gene, V gene, CDR3 length, J gene, clone size, CDR3 DNA, CDR3 protein. D genes are given only for firm matches. Only some rows state a clone size, as once, few, many or a class for expanded clones.

d_gene: TRBD1
v_gene: TRBV29-1
len: 13
j_gene: TRBJ2-5
abundance: -
CDR3nt: TGCAGCGCCCCCGGGACAGGGCGGGAGACCCAGTACTTC
CDR3aa: CSAPGTGRETQYF

d_gene: -
v_gene: TRBV12-5
len: 13
j_gene: TRBJ1-2
abundance: once
CDR3nt: TGTGCTAGTGGTTTCCGGGACTGCTATGGCTACACCTTC
CDR3aa: CASGFRDCYGYTF

d_gene: TRBD2
v_gene: TRBV11-1
len: 17
j_gene: TRBJ2-1
abundance: -
CDR3nt: TGTGCCAGCAGCTACTCCCCGTCCGGAGCGGGAGGTGGTGAGCAGTTCTTC
CDR3aa: CASSYSPSGAGGGEQFF

d_gene: -
v_gene: TRBV11-2
len: 13
j_gene: TRBJ2-7
abundance: -
CDR3nt: TGTGCCAGCAGCTCAGCCACAGCATACGAGCAGTACTTC
CDR3aa: CASSSATAYEQYF

d_gene: TRBD2
v_gene: TRBV28
len: 14
j_gene: TRBJ2-7
abundance: -
CDR3nt: TGTGCCAGCAGATACGGACTAGCTGCCTACGAGCAGTACTTC
CDR3aa: CASRYGLAAYEQYF

d_gene: -
v_gene: TRBV10-1
len: 12
j_gene: TRBJ2-1
abundance: -
CDR3nt: TGCGCCAGCAGTGGACAGGACAATGAGCAGTTCTTC
CDR3aa: CASSGQDNEQFF

d_gene: -
v_gene: TRBV9
len: 14
j_gene: TRBJ1-3
abundance: once
CDR3nt: TGTGCCAGCAGCGTAGGGAGCTCTGGAAACACCATATATTTT
CDR3aa: CASSVGSSGNTIYF

d_gene: -
v_gene: TRBV28
len: 16
j_gene: TRBJ1-3
abundance: -
CDR3nt: TGTGCCAGCAGTTTATTAATAGGGGGTGCCGGAAACACCATATATTTT
CDR3aa: CASSLLIGGAGNTIYF

d_gene: TRBD1
v_gene: TRBV9
len: 15
j_gene: TRBJ1-2
abundance: -
CDR3nt: TGTGCCAGCAGCGTGGGGGGCAGGGGGAACTATGGCTACACCTTC
CDR3aa: CASSVGGRGNYGYTF

d_gene: -
v_gene: TRBV28
len: 13
j_gene: TRBJ2-5
abundance: -
CDR3nt: TGTGCCAGCAGTTTTACCCCAGGGAAGACCCAGTACTTC
CDR3aa: CASSFTPGKTQYF

d_gene: TRBD2
v_gene: TRBV11-2
len: 14
j_gene: TRBJ2-7
abundance: once
CDR3nt: TGTGCCAGCAGAAGACTAGCGGGATCCTACGAGCAGTACTTC
CDR3aa: CASRRLAGSYEQYF

d_gene: TRBD2
v_gene: TRBV28
len: 13
j_gene: TRBJ2-5
abundance: -
CDR3nt: TGTGCCAGCAGTTTGGGGGAGGGAGAGACCCAGTACTTC
CDR3aa: CASSLGEGETQYF

d_gene: -
v_gene: TRBV7-2
len: 13
j_gene: TRBJ1-2
abundance: -
CDR3nt: TGTGCCAGCAGTCCGGGGGGGCTCGTGGGCTACACCTTC
CDR3aa: CASSPGGLVGYTF

d_gene: -
v_gene: TRBV19
len: 16
j_gene: TRBJ2-6
abundance: -
CDR3nt: TGTGCCAGTAGTACCCTAGGGGGCTCTGGGGCCAACGTCCTGACTTTC
CDR3aa: CASSTLGGSGANVLTF

d_gene: -
v_gene: TRBV6-5
len: 14
j_gene: TRBJ1-4
abundance: -
CDR3nt: TGTGCCAGCAGTTACTCGTGGGGGGACGAAAAACTGTTTTTT
CDR3aa: CASSYSWGDEKLFF

d_gene: TRBD2
v_gene: TRBV9
len: 15
j_gene: TRBJ2-1
abundance: -
CDR3nt: TGTGCCAGCAGCCCCCCCGGCGGGAGGTACAATGAGCAGTTCTTC
CDR3aa: CASSPPGGRYNEQFF

d_gene: -
v_gene: TRBV29-1
len: 12
j_gene: TRBJ2-2
abundance: -
CDR3nt: TGCAGCGCCGCGCAGGGTCCCGGGGAGCTGTTTTTT
CDR3aa: CSAAQGPGELFF

d_gene: TRBD1
v_gene: TRBV25-1
len: 13
j_gene: TRBJ1-1
abundance: -
CDR3nt: TGTGCCAGCAGTAACAGGGGTGGGACTGAAGCTTTCTTT
CDR3aa: CASSNRGGTEAFF

d_gene: -
v_gene: TRBV18
len: 17
j_gene: TRBJ2-7
abundance: -
CDR3nt: TGTGCCAGCTCACCTTACGGCAGGGGATATTCATCCTACGAGCAGTACTTC
CDR3aa: CASSPYGRGYSSYEQYF

d_gene: -
v_gene: TRBV21-1
len: 15
j_gene: TRBJ1-2
abundance: -
CDR3nt: TGTGCCAGCTGCAGCAGGGAGGGAGTTAGTTGTGGCTACACCTTC
CDR3aa: CASCSREGVSCGYTF

d_gene: TRBD1
v_gene: TRBV2
len: 15
j_gene: TRBJ1-2
abundance: -
CDR3nt: TGTGCCAGCAGTGAAACCGGACAGGGGTACTATGGCTACACCTTC
CDR3aa: CASSETGQGYYGYTF

d_gene: TRBD2
v_gene: TRBV5-6
len: 16
j_gene: TRBJ2-5
abundance: few
CDR3nt: TGTGCCAGCAGCTTCGGACTAGCGGTAGACCAAGAGACCCAGTACTTC
CDR3aa: CASSFGLAVDQETQYF

d_gene: TRBD2
v_gene: TRBV28
len: 12
j_gene: TRBJ2-7
abundance: -
CDR3nt: TGTGCCAGCAGTCTAGCGGGAGACGAGCAGTACTTC
CDR3aa: CASSLAGDEQYF

d_gene: -
v_gene: TRBV13
len: 12
j_gene: TRBJ1-3
abundance: -
CDR3nt: TGTGCCAGCAGCCTGGACAGAAGCACCATATATTTT
CDR3aa: CASSLDRSTIYF

d_gene: -
v_gene: TRBV9
len: 15
j_gene: TRBJ2-3
abundance: -
CDR3nt: TGTGCCAGCAGCGTAAGGAGGGGCAGCACAGATACGCAGTATTTT
CDR3aa: CASSVRRGSTDTQYF

d_gene: -
v_gene: TRBV6-1
len: 14
j_gene: TRBJ1-1
abundance: -
CDR3nt: TGTGCCAGCAGTGAATTTGGGGCCAACACTGAAGCTTTCTTT
CDR3aa: CASSEFGANTEAFF

d_gene: -
v_gene: TRBV7-9
len: 16
j_gene: TRBJ2-4
abundance: -
CDR3nt: TGTGCCAGCAGCTTCGGACAGCCTAGGGCCAAAAACATTCAGTACTTC
CDR3aa: CASSFGQPRAKNIQYF

d_gene: -
v_gene: TRBV6-1
len: 14
j_gene: TRBJ1-2
abundance: once
CDR3nt: TGTGCCAGCAGCGCCCAGGACTACGGATATGGCTACACCTTC
CDR3aa: CASSAQDYGYGYTF

d_gene: -
v_gene: TRBV6-1
len: 13
j_gene: TRBJ2-7
abundance: -
CDR3nt: TGTGCCAGCAGCGGGACTGGGATTTACGAGCAGTACTTC
CDR3aa: CASSGTGIYEQYF

d_gene: TRBD1
v_gene: TRBV28
len: 14
j_gene: TRBJ1-1
abundance: -
CDR3nt: TGTGCCAGCAGTGGGGGACAGGCGAACACTGAAGCTTTCTTT
CDR3aa: CASSGGQANTEAFF

d_gene: -
v_gene: TRBV27
len: 13
j_gene: TRBJ2-4
abundance: -
CDR3nt: TGTGCCAGCAGTTCCCTAAAGCCTTACATTCAGTACTTC
CDR3aa: CASSSLKPYIQYF

d_gene: TRBD1
v_gene: TRBV5-4
len: 15
j_gene: TRBJ2-7
abundance: -
CDR3nt: TGTGCCAGCAGCGAGGACAGGGGCATAACCTACGAGCAGTACTTC
CDR3aa: CASSEDRGITYEQYF

d_gene: TRBD1
v_gene: TRBV27
len: 16
j_gene: TRBJ1-4
abundance: -
CDR3nt: TGTGCCAGCAGTTTATCCTGGACAGGGGTGCATGAAAAACTGTTTTTT
CDR3aa: CASSLSWTGVHEKLFF

d_gene: -
v_gene: TRBV29-1
len: 11
j_gene: TRBJ1-2
abundance: -
CDR3nt: TGCAGCGTTGAACGTAACTATGGCTACACCTTC
CDR3aa: CSVERNYGYTF

d_gene: TRBD1
v_gene: TRBV27
len: 16
j_gene: TRBJ1-1
abundance: -
CDR3nt: TGTGCCAGCAGTTTATCGCCCACAGGGGGTCGGACTGAAGCTTTTTTT
CDR3aa: CASSLSPTGGRTEAFF

d_gene: -
v_gene: TRBV7-9
len: 13
j_gene: TRBJ2-5
abundance: -
CDR3nt: TGTGCCAGCAGCTCGACAATTCAAGAGACCCAGTACTTC
CDR3aa: CASSSTIQETQYF